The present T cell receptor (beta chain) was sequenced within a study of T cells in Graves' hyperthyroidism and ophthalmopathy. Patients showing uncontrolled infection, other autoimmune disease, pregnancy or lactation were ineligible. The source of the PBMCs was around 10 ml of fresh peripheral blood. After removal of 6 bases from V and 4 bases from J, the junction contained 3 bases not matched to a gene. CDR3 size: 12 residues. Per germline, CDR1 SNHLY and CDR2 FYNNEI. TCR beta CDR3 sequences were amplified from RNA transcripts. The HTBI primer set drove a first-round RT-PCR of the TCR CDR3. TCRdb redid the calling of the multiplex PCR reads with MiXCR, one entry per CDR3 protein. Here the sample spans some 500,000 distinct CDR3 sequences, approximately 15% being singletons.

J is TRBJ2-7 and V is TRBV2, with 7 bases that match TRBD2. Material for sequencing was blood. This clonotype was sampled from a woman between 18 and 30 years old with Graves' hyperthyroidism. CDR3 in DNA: TGTGCCAGCAGGGCGGGAGTGTACGAGCAGTACTTC. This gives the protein CASRAGVYEQYF.